This T cell receptor beta chain comes out of a study of identical twins. Unmatched junction bases numbered 6, after V lost 4 bases and J lost 3 bases. Germline CDR1 is KGHSH and CDR2 is LQKENI. This CDR3 has 14 amino acids. This clonotype was seen more than once but under ten times. Its antigen is not known. Overall study results and limits: Out-of-frame alpha sequences common to twins were enriched for low generation probability. Insertions ran lower in abundant cord blood beta clonotypes, though not in memory repertoires.

TCRdb called the 5' RACE reads again in MiXCR, with one record for every CDR3 protein. The sample records 540,000 or so distinct CDR3 sequences, around 22% being singletons. Another study also made use of these data, one on yellow fever vaccine responses in identical twins.

V gene TRBV18 combines with J gene TRBJ2-7; TRBD1 matches 7 bases. What was sequenced was CD4+ T cells sorted from blood. This sequence originates from a woman aged 18-29 years in good health. CDR3 bases: TGTGCCAGCTCACAATCGACAGGGAGCTACGAGCAGTACTTC. This encodes CASSQSTGSYEQYF.